The TCR beta chain under discussion was sequenced for a study of spatial heterogeneity in lung cancer. Study-wide results and caveats: The authors estimated that 5.5% to 9% of tumor T cells were covered for alpha chains and around 12% for beta chains. Mutation tallies in tumors tracked expanded intratumoral alpha and beta TCR counts.

TCRdb reprocessed the 5' RACE reads with MiXCR, giving one entry per CDR3 protein. The repertoire holds more than 850 distinct CDR3 sequences, with roughly 14% as singletons. By proportion, this clonotype is medium-sized. The target antigen is unknown. The CDR3 covers 13 residues. Trimming shortened V by 4 bases and J by 0 bases, and 7 bases separated the two germline ends. Germline V gives CDR1 LGHNA, CDR2 YSLEER. Regarding time point: sample taken at primary tumor resection. Whole RNA from tumor, nontumor lung or frozen PBMC was sequenced unsorted. The TCR was taken from a female donor with early-stage non-small cell lung cancer. This specimen consisted of lung tumor tissue, obtained at surgery. The chain carries TRBV4-3 and TRBJ2-7; D is unclear. This CDR3 is CASSPGISYEQYF. CDR3 bases: TGCGCCAGCAGCCCCGGAATCTCCTACGAGCAGTACTTC.